The clone carrying this TCR beta chain was seen ten or more times. The sample originates from a study of Graves' ophthalmopathy and Graves' hyperthyroidism. Amplifying from RNA transcripts, the study obtained TCR beta CDR3 regions. An initial RT-PCR round employing HTBI primers preceded a second-round multiplex PCR. TCRdb fed the multiplex PCR reads into MiXCR, producing one record per CDR3 protein. The data show some 390,000 distinct CDR3 sequences, about 18% seen once. Material: peripheral blood. The clonotype was recovered from a woman between 18 and 29 years old with Graves' ophthalmopathy.

CDR3 coding DNA: TGTGCCATCAGAGGGGGGAACACTGAAGCTTTCTTT. Translation gives CAIRGGNTEAFF. The chain couples TRBV10-3 to TRBJ1-1; perhaps TRBD1 as D (6 bases). CDR3 length equals 12 residues. The V and J ends lost 6 bases and 1 base respectively, with 6 bases between them. CDR1 is ENHRY and CDR2 is SYGVKD in the germline V gene.